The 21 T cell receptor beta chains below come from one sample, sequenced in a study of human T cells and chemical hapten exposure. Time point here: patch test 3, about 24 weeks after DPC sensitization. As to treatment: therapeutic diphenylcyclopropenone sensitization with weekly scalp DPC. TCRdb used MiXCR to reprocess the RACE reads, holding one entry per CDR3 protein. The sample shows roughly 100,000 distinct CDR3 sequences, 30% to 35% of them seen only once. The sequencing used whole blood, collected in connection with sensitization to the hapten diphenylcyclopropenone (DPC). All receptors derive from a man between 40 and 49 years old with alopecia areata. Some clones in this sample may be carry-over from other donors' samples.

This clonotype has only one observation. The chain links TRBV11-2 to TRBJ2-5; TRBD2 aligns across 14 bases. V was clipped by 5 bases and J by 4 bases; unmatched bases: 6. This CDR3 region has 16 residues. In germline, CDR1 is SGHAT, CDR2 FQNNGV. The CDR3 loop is CASSPGLAGVRETQYF. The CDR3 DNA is TGTGCCAGCAGCCCGGGACTAGCGGGAGTGCGAGAGACCCAGTACTTC.

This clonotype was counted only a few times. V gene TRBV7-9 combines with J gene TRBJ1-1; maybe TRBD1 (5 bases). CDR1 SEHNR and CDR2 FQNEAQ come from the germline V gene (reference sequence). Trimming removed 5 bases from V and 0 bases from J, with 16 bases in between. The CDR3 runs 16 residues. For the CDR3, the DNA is TGTGCCAGCAGCACGGGTAGGCAGGGAATGAACACTGAAGCTTTCTTT. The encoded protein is CASSTGRQGMNTEAFF.

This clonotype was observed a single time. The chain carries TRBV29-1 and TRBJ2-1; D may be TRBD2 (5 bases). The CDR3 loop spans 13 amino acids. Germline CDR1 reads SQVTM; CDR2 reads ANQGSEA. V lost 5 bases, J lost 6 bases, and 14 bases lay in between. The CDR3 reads CSVFERAANEQFF. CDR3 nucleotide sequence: TGCAGCGTTTTCGAGAGGGCAGCCAATGAGCAGTTCTTC.

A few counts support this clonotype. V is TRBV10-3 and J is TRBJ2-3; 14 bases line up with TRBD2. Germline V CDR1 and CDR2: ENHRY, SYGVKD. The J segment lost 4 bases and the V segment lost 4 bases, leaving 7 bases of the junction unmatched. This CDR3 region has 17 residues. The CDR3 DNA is TGTGCCATCAGTGGGTATGGGACTAGCGGGAGACCAGATACGCAGTATTTT. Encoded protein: CAISGYGTSGRPDTQYF.

The CDR3 loop reads CASRLNLDTQYF. CDR3 in DNA: TGTGCCAGCAGGTTGAACTTAGATACGCAGTATTTT. V and J are TRBV2 and TRBJ2-3; D is undetermined. Between the trimmed V and J ends, which lost 6 bases and 5 bases, there was a span of 9 bases. Per germline, CDR1 SNHLY and CDR2 FYNNEI. This CDR3 has 12 amino acids.

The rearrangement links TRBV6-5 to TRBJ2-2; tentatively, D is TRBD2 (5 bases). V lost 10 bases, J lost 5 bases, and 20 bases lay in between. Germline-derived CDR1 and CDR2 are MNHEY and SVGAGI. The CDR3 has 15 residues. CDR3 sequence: CATAGEPGYTGELFF. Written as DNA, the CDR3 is TGTGCCACCGCTGGGGAGCCGGGGTATACCGGGGAGCTGTTTTTT.

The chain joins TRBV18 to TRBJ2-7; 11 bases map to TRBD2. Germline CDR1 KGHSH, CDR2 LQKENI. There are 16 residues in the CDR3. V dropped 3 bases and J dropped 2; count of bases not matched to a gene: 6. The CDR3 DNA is TGTGCCAGCTCACCGTCGACTAGCGGGACCGCCTACGAGCAGTACGTC. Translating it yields CASSPSTSGTAYEQYV.

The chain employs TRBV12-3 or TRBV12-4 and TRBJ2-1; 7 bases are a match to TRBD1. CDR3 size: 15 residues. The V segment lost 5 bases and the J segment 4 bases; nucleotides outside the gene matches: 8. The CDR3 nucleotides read TGTGCCAGCAGTCTCCGGGACAGACTTTACAATGAGCAGTTCTTC. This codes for CASSLRDRLYNEQFF.

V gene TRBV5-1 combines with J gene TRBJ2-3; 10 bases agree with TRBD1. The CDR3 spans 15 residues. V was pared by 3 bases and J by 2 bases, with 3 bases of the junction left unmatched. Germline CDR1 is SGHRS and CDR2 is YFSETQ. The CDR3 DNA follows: TGCGCCAGCAGCTCGACAGGGGGCCCCACAGATACGCAGTATTTT. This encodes CASSSTGGPTDTQYF. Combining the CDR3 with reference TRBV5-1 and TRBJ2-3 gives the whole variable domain KAGVTQTPRYLIKTRGQQVTLSCSPISGHRSVSWYQQTPGQGLQFLFEYFSETQRNKGNFPGRFSGRQFSNSRSEMNVSTLELGDSALYLCASSSTGGPTDTQYFGPGTRLTVL.

The CDR3 sequence is CSVEGLLPGLRTDTQYF. The CDR3 bases are TGCAGCGTTGAAGGACTCTTACCGGGTCTTCGCACAGATACGCAGTATTTT. This chain joins TRBV29-1 and TRBJ2-3; D gene unclear. This CDR3 region has 17 residues. V shed 1 base and J shed 1 base, with 18 bases lying between them. Germline V gives CDR1 SQVTM, CDR2 ANQGSEA.

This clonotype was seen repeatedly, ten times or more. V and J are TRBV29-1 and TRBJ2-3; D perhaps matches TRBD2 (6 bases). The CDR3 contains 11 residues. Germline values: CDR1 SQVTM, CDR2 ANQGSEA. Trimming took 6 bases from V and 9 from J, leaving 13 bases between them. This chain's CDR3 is CSVQTGRTQYF. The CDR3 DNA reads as TGCAGCGTCCAGACCGGGAGAACGCAGTATTTT.

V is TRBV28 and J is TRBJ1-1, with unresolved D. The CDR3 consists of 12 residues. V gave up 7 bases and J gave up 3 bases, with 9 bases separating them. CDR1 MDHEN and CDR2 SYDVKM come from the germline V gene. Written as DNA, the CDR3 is TGTGCCAGCACCAATCGGGACACTGAAGCTTTCTTT. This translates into CASTNRDTEAFF.

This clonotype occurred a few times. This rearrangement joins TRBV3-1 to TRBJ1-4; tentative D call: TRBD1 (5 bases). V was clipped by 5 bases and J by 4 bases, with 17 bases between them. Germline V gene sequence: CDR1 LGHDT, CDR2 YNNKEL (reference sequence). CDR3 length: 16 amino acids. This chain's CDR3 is CASSSGGGAINEKLFF. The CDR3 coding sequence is TGTGCCAGCAGCTCCGGCGGAGGGGCCATTAATGAAAAACTGTTTTTT.

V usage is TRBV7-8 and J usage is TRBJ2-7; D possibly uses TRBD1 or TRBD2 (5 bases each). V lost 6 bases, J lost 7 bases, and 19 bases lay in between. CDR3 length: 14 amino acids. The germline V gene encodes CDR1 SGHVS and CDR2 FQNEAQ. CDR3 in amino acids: CASSSGLGVGEQYV. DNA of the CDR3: TGTGCCAGCAGTTCGGGGCTAGGGGTAGGGGAGCAGTACGTC.

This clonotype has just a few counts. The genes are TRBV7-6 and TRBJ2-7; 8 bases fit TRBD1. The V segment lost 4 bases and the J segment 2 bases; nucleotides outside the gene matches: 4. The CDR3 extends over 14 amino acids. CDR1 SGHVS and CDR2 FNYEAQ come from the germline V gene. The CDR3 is CASSYPGQAYEQYF. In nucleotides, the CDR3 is TGTGCCAGCAGCTACCCGGGACAGGCCTACGAGCAGTACTTC.

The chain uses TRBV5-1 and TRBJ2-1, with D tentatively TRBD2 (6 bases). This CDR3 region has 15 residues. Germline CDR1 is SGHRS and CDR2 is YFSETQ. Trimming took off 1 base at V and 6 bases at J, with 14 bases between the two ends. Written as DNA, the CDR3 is TGCGCCAGCAGCTTGACGGCGGGATCGTTCAATGAGCAGTTCTTC. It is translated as CASSLTAGSFNEQFF. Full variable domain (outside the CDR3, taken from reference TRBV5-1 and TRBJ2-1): KAGVTQTPRYLIKTRGQQVTLSCSPISGHRSVSWYQQTPGQGLQFLFEYFSETQRNKGNFPGRFSGRQFSNSRSEMNVSTLELGDSALYLCASSLTAGSFNEQFFGPGTRLTVL.

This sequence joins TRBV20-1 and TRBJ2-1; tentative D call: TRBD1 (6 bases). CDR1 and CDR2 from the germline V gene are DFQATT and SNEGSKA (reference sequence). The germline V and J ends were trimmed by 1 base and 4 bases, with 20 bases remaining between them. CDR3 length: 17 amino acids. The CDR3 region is CSARGQHRVLLYNEQFF. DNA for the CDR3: TGCAGTGCTAGAGGCCAACACAGGGTCCTCCTTTACAATGAGCAGTTCTTC.

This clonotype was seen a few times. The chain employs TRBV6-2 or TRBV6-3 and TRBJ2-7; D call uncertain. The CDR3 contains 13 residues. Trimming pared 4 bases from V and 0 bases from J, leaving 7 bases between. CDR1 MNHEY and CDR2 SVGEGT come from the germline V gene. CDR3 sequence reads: CASSSPGSYEQYV. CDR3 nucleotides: TGTGCCAGCAGTTCGCCGGGCTCCTACGAGCAGTACGTC.

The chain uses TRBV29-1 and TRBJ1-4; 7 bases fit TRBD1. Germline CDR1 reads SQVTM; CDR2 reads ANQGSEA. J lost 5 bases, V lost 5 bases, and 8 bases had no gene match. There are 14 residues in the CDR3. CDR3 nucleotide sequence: TGCAGCGTTACGAAACAGGGGTTGAATGAAAAACTGTTTTTT. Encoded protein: CSVTKQGLNEKLFF.

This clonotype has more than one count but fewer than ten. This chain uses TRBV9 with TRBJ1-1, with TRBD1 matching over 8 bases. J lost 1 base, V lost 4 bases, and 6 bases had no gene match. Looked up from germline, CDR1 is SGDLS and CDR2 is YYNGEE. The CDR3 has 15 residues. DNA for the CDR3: TGTGCCAGCAGCAACTCCGGGACAGGGAACACTGAAGCTTTCTTT. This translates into CASSNSGTGNTEAFF.

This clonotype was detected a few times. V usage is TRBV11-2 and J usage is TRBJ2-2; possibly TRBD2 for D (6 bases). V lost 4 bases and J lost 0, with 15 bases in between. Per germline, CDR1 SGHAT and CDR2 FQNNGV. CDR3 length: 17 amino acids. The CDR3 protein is CASSSLAPGANTGELFF. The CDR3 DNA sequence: TGTGCCAGCAGCTCACTAGCCCCAGGTGCGAACACCGGGGAGCTGTTTTTT.